Listed below are T cell receptor beta chains from one sample, sequenced in a study of neoadjuvant anti-PD-1 for oral cavity cancer. Here immunoSEQ multiplex PCR was the method, and the copy in TCRdb shows in-frame clones only, minus some. The profile shows 72,000 or so clones, about 86% of them singletons. This specimen consisted of PBMCs, obtained after nivolumab (anti-PD-1) treatment. The receptors come from a person aged 35-79 years with oral cavity squamous cell carcinoma. Each CDR3 is given with its conserved first and last residue. The D gene is left open where the match is weak. Size is omitted from some rows. Given values are once, few, many or a class for expanded clones.

>TRBJ1-1|NA|TRBV5-1|NA
TGCGCCAGCAGCTTGAACGGGGCTAGGAACACTGAAGCTTTCTTT
CASSLNGARNTEAFF
>TRBJ1-3|NA|TRBV28|NA
TGTGCCAGCACAGTTCAGGTTGGAAACACCATATATTTT
CASTVQVGNTIYF
>TRBJ2-7|NA|TRBV18|NA
TGTGCCAGCTCACTTGGGTACGGAAGCTCCTACGAGCAGTACTTC
CASSLGYGSSYEQYF
>TRBJ1-5|NA|TRBV2|TRBD1
TGTGCCAGCAGTGGAACAGGGGGAAATCGGCCCCAGCATTTT
CASSGTGGNRPQHF
>TRBJ1-5|once|TRBV7-9|NA
TGTGCCAGCAGCCCCCAGGGAAACCAGCCCCAGCATTTT
CASSPQGNQPQHF
>TRBJ2-3|NA|TRBV30|TRBD2
TGTGCCGCCACTAGCGGAGCTAGATCTAGCACAGATACGCAGTATTTT
CAATSGARSSTDTQYF
>TRBJ1-5|NA|TRBV7-3|TRBD1
TGTGCCAGCAGCTTACAGGGGGGCAATCAGCCCCAGCATTTT
CASSLQGGNQPQHF
>TRBJ1-5|NA|TRBV27|NA
TGTGCCAGCACAGTTCTCTGTGATCGATGTATCCCGTCCAGCAATCAGCCCCAGCATTTT
CASTVLCDRCIPSSNQPQHF
>TRBJ1-1|NA|TRBV6-1|TRBD1
TGTGCCAGCAGCGCTAGGACAGGGGGCAGGGGTGAAGCTTTCTTT
CASSARTGGRGEAFF
>TRBJ2-7|NA|TRBV5-1|NA
TGCGCCAGCAGCGGGTCCGGGACTTACGAGCAGTACTTC
CASSGSGTYEQYF
>TRBJ2-7|NA|TRBV7-2|TRBD1
TGTGCCAGCAGCTTAGGGACAGGTAATCCCTACGAGCAGTACTTC
CASSLGTGNPYEQYF
>TRBJ1-2|NA|TRBV2|TRBD1
TGTGCCAGCAGTGGGACAGGGAATTACTATGGCTACACCTTC
CASSGTGNYYGYTF
>TRBJ1-1|NA|TRBV4-1|NA
TGCGCCAGCCGCGGCCTATTGCTGAACACTGAAGCTTTCTTT
CASRGLLLNTEAFF
>TRBJ1-5|NA|TRBV5-5|NA
TGTGCCAGCAGCTTGAGAGGGGTTCGCAATCAGCCCCAGCATTTT
CASSLRGVRNQPQHF
>TRBJ2-2|NA|TRBV11-2|TRBD2
TGTGCCAGCAGCTCGAGGGTGCTAGCGGGTAACACCGGGGAGCTGTTTTTT
CASSSRVLAGNTGELFF
>TRBJ1-1|NA|TRBV7-9|NA
TGTGCCAGCAGCCCACCCTCGGCCCAGAACACTGAAGCTTTCTTT
CASSPPSAQNTEAFF
>TRBJ2-7|NA|TRBV2|NA
TGTGCCAGCACACGCGCACCATTGGGCGATAGGCAGTACTTC
CASTRAPLGDRQYF
>TRBJ1-4|NA|TRBV7-9|TRBD1
TGTGCCAGCAGCCAGGACAGGGGTAATGAAAAACTGTTTTTT
CASSQDRGNEKLFF
>TRBJ2-6|once|TRBV7-9|TRBD2
TGTGCCAGCAGCTTAAGCGGGGCAACTGGGGCCAACGTCCTGACTTTC
CASSLSGATGANVLTF
>TRBJ1-2|NA|TRBV10-1|TRBD1
TGCGCCAGCAGCCGGACAGGGAACTATGGCTACACCTTC
CASSRTGNYGYTF
>TRBJ2-1|NA|TRBV4-1|TRBD2
TGCGCCAGCAGCCAAGGGGGACTAGCGGGAGTCTGGGAGCAGTTCTTC
CASSQGGLAGVWEQFF
>TRBJ2-3|NA|TRBV9|NA
TGTGCCAGCAGCGCCCTCCCGGCAAGGGAAGATACGCAGTATTTT
CASSALPAREDTQYF
>TRBJ2-7|NA|TRBV15|TRBD1
TGTGCCACCAGCAGACAGGGGGCGAGCGAGCAGTACTTC
CATSRQGASEQYF
>TRBJ2-3|NA|TRBV11-2|TRBD2
TGTGCCAGCAGCTTAAACCCCGGGGGGGAGGGAGATACGCAGTATTTT
CASSLNPGGEGDTQYF
>TRBJ2-7|NA|TRBV2|TRBD1
TGTGCCAGCAGTGGGGACAGAGGTGCCTCCTACGAGCAGTACTTC
CASSGDRGASYEQYF
>TRBJ2-7|NA|TRBV19|TRBD2
TGTGCCAGTAGCCATCGGGCTAGCGGGATAATCTACGAGCAGTACTTC
CASSHRASGIIYEQYF
>TRBJ2-6|NA|TRBV6-5|TRBD1
TGTGCCAGCAGTTCACGGACAGGGGCTGGGGCCAACGTCCTGACTTTC
CASSSRTGAGANVLTF
>TRBJ1-1|NA|TRBV10-1|NA
TGCGCCAGCAGGTCCGTCCTGAACACTGAAGCTTTCTTT
CASRSVLNTEAFF
>TRBJ2-1|NA|TRBV27|NA
TGTGCCAGCAGTTCTCCAACCTCGGTCAATGAGCAGTTCTTC
CASSSPTSVNEQFF
>TRBJ1-1|NA|TRBV27|NA
TGTGCCAGCAGTTCGGTTGCAACCTGGGGGACTGAAGCTTTCTTT
CASSSVATWGTEAFF
>TRBJ2-1|NA|TRBV29-1|NA
TGCAGCGTTGAAGTAAATGCCTTCTTTGGAGGGGACAATGAGCAGTTCTTC
CSVEVNAFFGGDNEQFF
>TRBJ2-3|NA|TRBV19|NA
TGTGCCAGTAGCCCTCTGGCCCAGAAAAACCCAGATACGCAGTATTTT
CASSPLAQKNPDTQYF
>TRBJ1-2|NA|TRBV19|NA
TGTGCCAGTATTTCCGGTAACTATGGCTACACCTTC
CASISGNYGYTF
>TRBJ2-1|NA|TRBV9|TRBD2
TGTGCCAGCAGCGCCCTAGCTACTCTAGCGGGAGACCACAGTGAGCAGTTCTTC
CASSALATLAGDHSEQFF
>TRBJ1-4|NA|TRBV2|NA
TGTGCCAGCAGTGAACAGGGTTCTAATGAAAAACTGTTTTTT
CASSEQGSNEKLFF
>TRBJ2-3|NA|TRBV9|NA
TGTGCCAGCAGCGACGTGAAGGCGAGAACAGATACGCAGTATTTT
CASSDVKARTDTQYF
>TRBJ1-5|NA|TRBV30|NA
TGTGCCTGGAGTGTACTACCAAATCAGCCCCAGCATTTT
CAWSVLPNQPQHF
>TRBJ1-1|NA|TRBV5-1|TRBD1
TGCGCCAGCGCCCAAGGGACAGGGGGCACTGAAGCTTTCTTT
CASAQGTGGTEAFF
>TRBJ2-7|NA|TRBV4-1|NA
TGCGCCAGCAGCCAAGGAAAGGGGGGCGAGCAGTACTTC
CASSQGKGGEQYF
>TRBJ1-2|NA|TRBV19|NA
TGTGCCAGTAGTATGCCGACTTATGAAGCACGGTTGGCTAACTATGGCTACACCTTC
CASSMPTYEARLANYGYTF
>TRBJ2-7|NA|TRBV14|NA
TGTGCCAGCAGCCGAGGACTATATTACGAGCAGTACTTC
CASSRGLYYEQYF
>TRBJ1-1|NA|TRBV5-6|TRBD1
TGTGCCAGCAGCACTCTTCACGAGACAGGGGGCACTGAAGCTTTCTTT
CASSTLHETGGTEAFF
>TRBJ2-1|NA|TRBV28|NA
TGTGCCAGCGGAACCTTCTACAATGAGCAGTTCTTC
CASGTFYNEQFF
>TRBJ2-3|NA|TRBV9|NA
TGTGCCAGCAGCGATCACCGGGAAGGGCTGTATTCAGATACGCAGTATTTT
CASSDHREGLYSDTQYF
>TRBJ2-5|NA|TRBV27|TRBD1
TGTGCCAGCAGTTCGGCCGGGACAGGGGCGGAGACCCAGTACTTC
CASSSAGTGAETQYF
>TRBJ1-5|NA|TRBV2|NA
TGTGCCAGCAGTGAAGTGTATAGCAATCAGCCCCAGCATTTT
CASSEVYSNQPQHF
>TRBJ1-1|NA|TRBV11-3|NA
TGTGCCAGCAGCTCCCAGACTTTCACTGAAGCTTTCTTT
CASSSQTFTEAFF
>TRBJ1-6|NA|TRBV10-3|TRBD1
TGTGCCACTCAACGGGACAGGGATTCACCCCTCCACTTT
CATQRDRDSPLHF
>TRBJ2-1|NA|TRBV5-1|TRBD2
TGCGCCAGCAGCTTGGAAGGACTAGCGGGAGTACTCAATGAGCAGTTCTTC
CASSLEGLAGVLNEQFF
>TRBJ2-3|NA|TRBV5-1|TRBD2
TGCGCCAGCAGCAGACTAGCGGGGGGCACAGATACGCAGTATTTT
CASSRLAGGTDTQYF
>TRBJ1-3|NA|TRBV19|TRBD1
TGTGCCAGTAGTATCGGGACAGCTGGAAACACCATATATTTT
CASSIGTAGNTIYF
>TRBJ2-1|NA|TRBV5-1|NA
TGCGCCAGCAGCTTGGTTTCGGGAGCCTACAATGAGCAGTTCTTC
CASSLVSGAYNEQFF
>TRBJ2-7|once|TRBV20-1|TRBD1
TGCAGATTAAAACAGGGGGACGAGCAGTACTTC
CRLKQGDEQYF